Presented here are 2 T cell receptor beta chains from one specimen sequenced in a study of CD8+ T cells in alopecia areata. Sequencing relied on a cDNA template that was reverse transcribed from extracted RNA. TCRdb's copy holds only in-frame clones and misses some; the assay was immunoSEQ multiplex PCR. The sample yields 200,000 to 250,000 clones, around three fifths seen once. Sequencing used CD8+ T cells sorted from blood. The receptors stem from a human donor in good health.

The CDR3 here is CASSLQGLRTEAFF. In DNA, the CDR3 is TGTGCCAGCAGCTTACAGGGATTGAGGACTGAAGCTTTCTTT. The chain carries TRBV13 and TRBJ1-1; tentatively, D is TRBD1 (5 bases). V was cut by 2 bases and J by 5 bases, with 12 bases left in between. Germline loops: CDR1 PRHDT, CDR2 FYEKMQ (reference sequence). CDR3 length: 14 residues. Full variable domain (remainder filled in from reference TRBV13 and TRBJ1-1): AAGVIQSPRHLIKEKRETATLKCYPIPRHDTVYWYQQGPGQDPQFLISFYEKMQSDKGSIPDRFSAQQFSDYHSELNMSSLELGDSALYFCASSLQGLRTEAFFGQGTRLTVV.

CDR3 nucleotide sequence: TGCAGCGCTTTGGACCTCACTCTTTCTTATGGCTACACCTTC. It encodes CSALDLTLSYGYTF. This chain joins TRBV29-1 and TRBJ1-2; no clear D gene. Trimming pared 7 bases from V and 5 bases from J, leaving 20 bases between. Germline V lookup: CDR1 SQVTM, CDR2 ANQGSEA. The CDR3 is made up of 14 amino acids.